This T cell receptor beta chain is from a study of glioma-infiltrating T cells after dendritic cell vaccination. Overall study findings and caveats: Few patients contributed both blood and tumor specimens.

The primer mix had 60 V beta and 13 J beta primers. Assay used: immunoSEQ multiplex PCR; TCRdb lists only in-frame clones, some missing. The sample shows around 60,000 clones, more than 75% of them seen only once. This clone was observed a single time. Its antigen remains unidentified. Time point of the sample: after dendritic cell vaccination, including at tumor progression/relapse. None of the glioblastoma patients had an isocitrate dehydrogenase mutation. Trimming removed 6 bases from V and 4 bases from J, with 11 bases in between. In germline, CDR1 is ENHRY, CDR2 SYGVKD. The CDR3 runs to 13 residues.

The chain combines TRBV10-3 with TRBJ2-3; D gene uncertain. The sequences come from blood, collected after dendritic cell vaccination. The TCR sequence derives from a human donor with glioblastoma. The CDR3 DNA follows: TGTGCCATCAGCGACTGGGTGCCAGATACGCAGTATTTT. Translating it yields CAISDWVPDTQYF.